Each of the 11 T cell receptor beta chains below was sequenced from the same sample in a study of Graves' ophthalmopathy and Graves' hyperthyroidism. Scientists amplified the TCR beta CDR3 regions from RNA transcripts. HTBI primers served in a first-round RT-PCR, which a second-round multiplex PCR followed. TCRdb itself ran the multiplex PCR reads through MiXCR, one entry per CDR3 protein. The sample records 300,000 to 400,000 distinct CDR3 sequences, roughly a sixth being singletons. Sequencing was performed on peripheral blood. Receptor source: an adult man with Graves' ophthalmopathy.

This clonotype appeared many times. CDR3 nucleotides: TGTGCCAGCAGTTTAGGGTCCGGGACAGCCTGGACCCAGTACTTC. Protein product: CASSLGSGTAWTQYF. This chain links TRBV27 with TRBJ2-5; 7 bases are a match to TRBD1. The J segment lost 7 bases and the V segment lost 2 bases, leaving 10 bases of the junction unmatched. The CDR3 extends over 15 amino acids. Germline V gives CDR1 MNHEY, CDR2 SMNVEV (reference sequence).

To note about this clonotype: A read error is possible here, since a much larger clone lies one base away. Likely a read error: the CDR3 ends without its conserved phenylalanine or tryptophan. The rearrangement links TRBV7-9 to TRBJ1-1; no definite D call. Germline-derived CDR1 and CDR2 are SEHNR and FQNEAQ (reference sequence). This CDR3 is built from 13 residues. V dropped 5 bases and J dropped 3 bases, with 10 bases sitting between them. The chain's CDR3 is CASSPYLDTEAFV. DNA of the CDR3: TGTGCCAGCAGCCCCTATCTCGACACTGAAGCTTTCGTT.

This clonotype was recorded many times. The chain couples TRBV6-2 or TRBV6-3 to TRBJ1-2; weak D call: TRBD1 (5 bases). V dropped 2 bases and J dropped 2 bases, with 15 bases sitting between them. Germline lookup yields CDR1 MNHEY and CDR2 SVGEGT. This CDR3 has 16 amino acids. CDR3 sequence reads: CASSYGGTEWNYGYTF. Here the CDR3 DNA reads TGTGCCAGCAGTTACGGTGGGACGGAGTGGAACTATGGCTACACCTTC.

There are many counts of this clonotype. This sequence joins TRBV7-8 and TRBJ2-2, with D hard to call. Deletions cut 5 bases from V and 1 base from J, with 5 bases between. Germline V CDR1 and CDR2: SGHVS, FQNEAQ. This CDR3 contains 13 residues. The CDR3 is CASSLRNTGELFF. In DNA, the CDR3 is TGTGCCAGCAGCCTAAGGAACACCGGGGAGCTGTTTTTT.

This clonotype came up many times. The chain joins TRBV7-8 to TRBJ2-7; TRBD1 is a possible D gene (9 bases). V was pared by 5 bases and J by 3 bases, with 23 bases between. The CDR3 extends over 17 amino acids. Germline CDR1 is SGHVS and CDR2 is FQNEAQ. CDR3 DNA sequence: TGTGCCAGCAGCACGAGCGGGGGACAGGGAAGTGTCTACGAGCAGTACTTC. Its translation is CASSTSGGQGSVYEQYF.

The sample holds many counts of this clonotype. J is TRBJ1-5 and V is TRBV20-1, with D possibly TRBD1 on 6 matching bases. The CDR3 has 15 amino acids. Germline assignment: CDR1 DFQATT and CDR2 SNEGSKA (reference sequence). V gave up 4 bases and J gave up 6 bases, with 19 bases separating them. CDR3 sequence: CSANDLGGEGQPQHF. The DNA for the CDR3 is TGCAGTGCTAACGACTTAGGGGGGGAGGGTCAGCCCCAGCATTTT.

There are many counts of this clonotype. The V gene is TRBV7-9, the J gene TRBJ1-1; D gene unclear. The CDR3 extends over 13 amino acids. Trimming removed 1 base from V and 8 bases from J, with 11 bases in between. Germline CDR1 and CDR2: SEHNR and FQNEAQ (reference sequence). The chain's CDR3 is CASSLDYMSEAFF. CDR3 nucleotides: TGTGCCAGCAGCTTAGATTATATGTCAGAAGCTTTCTTT.

This clonotype was seen ten or more times. The chain links TRBV4-1 to TRBJ2-2; D is perhaps TRBD2 (5 bases). Germline V CDR1 and CDR2: MGHRA, YSYEKL. The CDR3 extends over 16 amino acids. Trimming pared 3 bases from V and 0 bases from J, leaving 11 bases between. The CDR3 DNA sequence: TGCGCCAGCAGCCAGGAGACTAACGCGAACACCGGGGAGCTGTTTTTT. Translation gives CASSQETNANTGELFF.

This clonotype was detected many times. The V call is TRBV13, the J call TRBJ1-1, with 9 bases that match TRBD1. The CDR3 is made up of 13 amino acids. CDR1 is PRHDT and CDR2 is FYEKMQ in the germline V gene (reference sequence). The V and J ends lost 8 bases and 1 base, in that order; junction bases with no gene match: 2. CDR3 coding DNA: TGTGCCAGCCGACAGGGGGGGAACACTGAAGCTTTCTTT. It encodes CASRQGGNTEAFF.

This clonotype occurred many times. The genes are TRBV12-3 or TRBV12-4 and TRBJ1-5; 8 positions agree with TRBD1. V trimming: 1 base; J trimming: 1 base; junction bases outside the gene matches: 9. CDR3 length: 18 amino acids. In nucleotides, the CDR3 is TGTGCCAGCAGTTTAGTTAGTCAGGGGGCAGGGAGCAATCAGCCCCAGCATTTT. Translated, it gives CASSLVSQGAGSNQPQHF.

This clonotype appeared many times. The chain uses TRBV7-2 and TRBJ2-7; the match to TRBD1 covers 7 bases. The V gene's germline CDR1 is SGHTA and CDR2 FQGNSA. There are 13 residues in the CDR3. Losses at the gene ends were 4 bases for V and 3 bases for J; bases not matched to a gene: 3. CDR3 residues: CASSSRTGYEQYF. Written as DNA, the CDR3 is TGTGCCAGCAGCTCCCGGACAGGCTACGAGCAGTACTTC.